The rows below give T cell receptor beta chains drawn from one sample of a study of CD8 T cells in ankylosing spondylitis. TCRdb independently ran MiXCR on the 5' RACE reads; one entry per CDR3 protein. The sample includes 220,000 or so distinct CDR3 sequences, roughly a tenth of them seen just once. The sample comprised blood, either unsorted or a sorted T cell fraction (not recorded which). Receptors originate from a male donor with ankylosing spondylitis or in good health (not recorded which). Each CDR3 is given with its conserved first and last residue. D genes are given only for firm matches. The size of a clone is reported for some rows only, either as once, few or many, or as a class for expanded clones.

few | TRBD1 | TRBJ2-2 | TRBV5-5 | CASSPRGQGYGGELFF | TGTGCCAGCAGCCCAAGGGGACAGGGGTACGGCGGGGAGCTGTTTTTT
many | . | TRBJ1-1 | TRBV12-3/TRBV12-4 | CASSSTGAGKAEAFF | TGTGCCAGCAGTTCCACGGGGGCTGGGAAGGCTGAAGCTTTCTTT
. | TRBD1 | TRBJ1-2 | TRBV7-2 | CASSLEGTGYGYTF | TGTGCCAGCAGCCTAGAGGGGACAGGATATGGCTACACCTTC
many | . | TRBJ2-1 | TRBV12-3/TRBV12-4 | CASSLPQGNEQFF | TGTGCCAGCAGTTTACCCCAGGGTAATGAGCAGTTCTTC
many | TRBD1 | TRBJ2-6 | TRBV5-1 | CASSMGQGISGANVLTF | TGCGCCAGCAGCATGGGACAGGGAATCTCTGGGGCCAACGTCCTGACTTTC
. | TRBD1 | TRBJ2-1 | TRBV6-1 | CASSPIGTGGNNEQFF | TGTGCCAGCAGCCCCATTGGGACAGGGGGGAACAATGAGCAGTTCTTC
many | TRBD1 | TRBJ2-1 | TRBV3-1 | CASSLGQGTNEQFF | TGTGCCAGCAGCCTGGGACAGGGGACCAATGAGCAGTTCTTC
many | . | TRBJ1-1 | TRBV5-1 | CASSSGGQRNTEAFF | TGCGCCAGCAGCTCGGGCGGACAGAGAAACACTGAAGCTTTCTTT
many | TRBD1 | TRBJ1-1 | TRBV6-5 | CASSYTGAGEAFF | TGTGCCAGCAGTTACACAGGGGCGGGAGAAGCTTTCTTT
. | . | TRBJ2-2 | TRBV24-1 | CATSDPSRTNTGELFF | TGTGCCACCAGTGATCCTTCCCGCACGAACACCGGGGAGCTGTTTTTT
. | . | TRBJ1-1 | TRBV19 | CASAIRMNTEAFF | TGTGCCAGTGCCATCCGGATGAACACTGAAGCTTTCTTT
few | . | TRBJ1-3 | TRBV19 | CASMRSSGNTIYF | TGTGCCAGTATGAGGTCGTCTGGAAACACCATATATTTT
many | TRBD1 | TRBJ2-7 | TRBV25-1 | CASSVNRGQYF | TGTGCCAGCAGTGTAAACAGGGGGCAGTACTTC
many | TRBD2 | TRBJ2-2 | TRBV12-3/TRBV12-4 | CASTPGTSGAGELFF | TGTGCCAGCACGCCCGGGACTAGCGGGGCCGGGGAGCTGTTTTTT
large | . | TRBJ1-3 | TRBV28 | CASQAQQGTGGNTIYF | TGTGCCAGCCAGGCCCAACAGGGTACGGGTGGAAACACCATATATTTT
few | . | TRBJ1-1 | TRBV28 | CASSLPEWGVRTEAFF | TGTGCCAGCAGTTTGCCCGAGTGGGGAGTAAGGACTGAAGCTTTCTTT
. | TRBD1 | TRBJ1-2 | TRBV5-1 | CASSKITGDYGYTF | TGCGCCAGCAGCAAAATTACAGGGGACTATGGCTACACCTTC
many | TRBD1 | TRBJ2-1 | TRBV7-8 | CASIVRDRAYNEQFF | TGTGCCAGCATCGTCCGGGACAGGGCCTACAATGAGCAGTTCTTC
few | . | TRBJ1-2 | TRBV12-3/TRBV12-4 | CASSPSRGLRYGYTF | TGTGCCAGCAGTCCCTCCAGGGGTTTACGGTATGGCTACACCTTC
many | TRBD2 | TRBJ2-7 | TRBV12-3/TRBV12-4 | CASSLKRDSYEQYF | TGTGCCAGCAGTTTGAAGCGGGACTCTTACGAGCAGTACTTC
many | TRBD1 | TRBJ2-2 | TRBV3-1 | CASSQEDRQGTAGELFF | TGTGCCAGCAGCCAAGAGGACCGACAGGGCACCGCCGGGGAGCTGTTTTTT
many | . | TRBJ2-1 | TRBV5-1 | CASSLGALPPRGSEQFF | TGCGCCAGCAGCTTGGGGGCACTTCCACCTCGGGGCAGTGAGCAGTTCTTC
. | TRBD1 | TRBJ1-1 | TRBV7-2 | CASSPDRGRGKDTEAFF | TGTGCCAGCAGCCCCGACAGGGGGCGGGGGAAGGACACTGAAGCTTTCTTT
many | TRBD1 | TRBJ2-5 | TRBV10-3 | CAISWGQGEMETQYF | TGTGCCATCAGTTGGGGACAGGGGGAGATGGAGACCCAGTACTTC